The 22 T cell receptor beta chains below were found in one sample sequenced in a study of T-cell memory formation after mild COVID-19. Each CDR3 protein gets one entry after TCRdb re-called the 5' RACE reads with MiXCR. The data contain approximately 350,000 distinct CDR3 sequences, roughly 14% of them singletons. Sequencing was carried out using PBMCs or a T cell subset sorted from them (not recorded which). All receptors derive from a man aged 18 to 30 who had mild COVID-19 (a few samples of this study predate the infection). Cell type and time point are not known.

A few counts support this clonotype. The chain employs TRBV12-3 or TRBV12-4 and TRBJ2-5; 10 positions agree with TRBD2. The CDR3 length is 16 residues. J gave up 1 base and V 5 bases, and 7 bases lay outside the gene matches. The CDR3, as DNA: TGTGCCAGCAGTCCAGAGCGGGGGGGCCTCCAAGAGACCCAGTACTTC. As protein: CASSPERGGLQETQYF.

The gene calls are TRBV7-2 and TRBJ2-5, with D tentatively TRBD2 (6 bases). This CDR3 has 14 amino acids. In germline, CDR1 is SGHTA, CDR2 FQGNSA. The ends were cut back, 2 bases at V and 5 bases at J, with 12 bases in the middle. The CDR3 DNA sequence: TGTGCCAGCAGCTTACGGAGGGCGAGGGAGACCCAGTACTTC. Translation: CASSLRRARETQYF.

This clonotype was seen a handful of times. V and J are TRBV4-1 and TRBJ1-2; 8 bases agree with TRBD1. With V trimmed by 3 bases and J by 7 bases, 13 bases remained unmatched. Germline lookup yields CDR1 MGHRA and CDR2 YSYEKL. The CDR3 is 16 residues long. DNA of the CDR3: TGCGCCAGCAGCCATCAGGGGCAGGGGGCTCTTTCTGGCTACACCTTC. Protein: CASSHQGQGALSGYTF.

The chain links TRBV5-1 to TRBJ2-5, with TRBD1 as a possible D gene (6 bases). The V gene lost 0 bases and the J gene lost 5 bases, with 11 bases spanning the gap. The CDR3 is 14 residues long. Germline values: CDR1 SGHRS, CDR2 YFSETQ. DNA of the CDR3: TGCGCCAGCAGCTTGGAAACAGGGACGGAGACCCAGTACTTC. This gives the protein CASSLETGTETQYF.

The chain recombines TRBV10-2 with TRBJ2-1; 12 bases agree with TRBD2. The CDR3 runs 16 residues. Unmatched junction bases numbered 3, after V lost 6 bases and J lost 0 bases. CDR1 and CDR2 from the germline V gene are WSHSY and SAAADI. CDR3: CASRALAGGSYNEQFF. CDR3 DNA sequence: TGCGCCAGCAGAGCACTAGCGGGGGGCTCCTACAATGAGCAGTTCTTC.

This clonotype has only a few counts. The chain joins TRBV5-1 to TRBJ1-1, with D perhaps matching TRBD1 (5 bases). V lost 2 bases, J lost 4 bases, and 18 bases lay in between. This CDR3 spans 16 amino acids. Germline assignment: CDR1 SGHRS and CDR2 YFSETQ. CDR3 sequence reads: CASSLNPTGGGTEAFF. The DNA of the CDR3 is TGCGCCAGCAGCTTAAACCCCACGGGGGGTGGCACTGAAGCTTTCTTT.

The chain carries TRBV6-1 and TRBJ2-2; TRBD1 matches 12 bases. The junction had 11 bases not matched to a gene; V was cut back by 5 bases and J by 10 bases. In germline, CDR1 is MNHNS, CDR2 SASEGT. This CDR3 contains 16 residues. DNA of the CDR3: TGTGCCAGCAGTCCCCCGGGACAGGGGGCAATTCCGGAGCTGTTTTTT. It is translated as CASSPPGQGAIPELFF.

This rearrangement joins TRBV20-1 to TRBJ1-1, with 8 bases identical to TRBD1. J gave up 6 bases and V 2 bases, and 5 bases lay outside the gene matches. The CDR3 loop spans 13 amino acids. The germline V gene encodes CDR1 DFQATT and CDR2 SNEGSKA (reference sequence). The CDR3 coding sequence is TGCAGTGCTAGACGCCCAGGGGGCTCTGAAGCTTTCTTT. It specifies CSARRPGGSEAFF.

The V and J genes are TRBV11-3 and TRBJ2-5, with D unresolved. CDR3 length: 12 residues. V shed 0 bases and J shed 3 bases, with 2 bases lying between them. Germline V gene sequence: CDR1 SGHNT, CDR2 YENEEA. CDR3 sequence (DNA): TGTGCCAGCAGCTTAGACAAAGAGACCCAGTACTTC. Its translation: CASSLDKETQYF.

The chain recombines TRBV7-9 with TRBJ2-5, with TRBD2 matching 7 bases. The CDR3 has 15 residues. Germline trimming cut 3 bases from V and 0 bases from J; bases unmatched to any gene: 4. Looked up from germline, CDR1 is SEHNR and CDR2 is FQNEAQ (reference sequence). CDR3 coding DNA: TGTGCCAGCAGCTTCCGGCGGGGGAACCAAGAGACCCAGTACTTC. It codes for CASSFRRGNQETQYF.

The chain uses TRBV20-1 and TRBJ1-5; TRBD1 agrees at 9 bases. The germline gives CDR1 DFQATT, CDR2 SNEGSKA (reference sequence). The CDR3 extends over 17 amino acids. V lost 1 base, J lost 6 bases, and 13 bases stayed unmatched. CDR3 sequence (DNA): TGCAGTGCTAGAGCTCTACCGGGACAGGGAGTAGGTCAGCCCCAGCATTTT. This codes for CSARALPGQGVGQPQHF.

Note on this clonotype: A clone one base away is much larger, so this may be a read error. The V and J genes are TRBV20-1 and TRBJ2-3, with D possibly called TRBD1 or TRBD2 (5 bases each). There are 12 residues in the CDR3. From germline, CDR1 is DFQATT and CDR2 SNEGSKA (reference sequence). V shed 3 bases and J shed 3 bases, with 7 bases lying between them. Here the CDR3 DNA reads TGCAGTGCTAGCTGGGGGACAGATACGCAGTATTTT. Translated: CSASWGTDTQYF.

This clonotype was counted ten times or more. This chain joins TRBV5-1 and TRBJ2-7; no definite D call. CDR3 size: 12 residues. The germline V and J ends were trimmed by 5 bases and 7 bases, with 13 bases remaining between them. CDR1 is SGHRS, CDR2 YFSETQ, per germline. The CDR3 sequence: CASRGDVGEQYF. The CDR3 DNA sequence: TGCGCCAGCAGGGGCGACGTGGGGGAGCAGTACTTC.

V gene TRBV7-9 combines with J gene TRBJ1-5; D ambiguous. The CDR3 is 13 residues long. The germline V gene has CDR1 SEHNR and CDR2 FQNEAQ (reference sequence). V was shortened by 2 bases and J by 5 bases, with 7 bases between the two germline ends. The CDR3 protein is CASSLSLDQPQHF. The CDR3 DNA sequence: TGTGCCAGCAGCTTAAGCCTTGATCAGCCCCAGCATTTT.

Details on this clonotype: A much larger clone lies one base from this, so it may be a read error. The chain links TRBV27 to TRBJ2-4; 7 bases are a match to TRBD1. The germline V gene has CDR1 MNHEY and CDR2 SMNVEV (reference sequence). CDR3 length equals 14 residues. J lost 9 bases, V lost 6 bases, and 11 bases had no gene match. The DNA of the CDR3 is TGTGCCAGCAGACCGCATCTCTCAGGGGGCATTCAGTACTTC. Residues: CASRPHLSGGIQYF.

The J gene is TRBJ1-6, the V gene TRBV12-3 or TRBV12-4; D is unresolved. V was cut by 10 bases and J by 2 bases, with 27 bases left in between. The CDR3 totals 19 residues. The CDR3 here is CAIKSTGGSRWTYNSPLHF. The CDR3 coding sequence is TGTGCCATCAAGTCGACGGGCGGTTCGCGATGGACCTATAATTCACCCCTCCACTTT.

A few counts support this clonotype. This sequence may be a read error, since a much larger clone differs from it by one base. The J gene is TRBJ2-3, the V gene TRBV27; D unresolved. V shed 6 bases and J shed 8 bases, with 18 bases lying between them. The CDR3 is made up of 14 amino acids. In germline, CDR1 is MNHEY, CDR2 SMNVEV (reference sequence). CDR3 sequence reads: CASRINPLATTQYF. CDR3 in DNA: TGTGCCAGCAGAATAAACCCCTTGGCGACTACGCAGTATTTT.

DNA of the CDR3: TGTGCCAGCAGCTTAGCCTTCACCGGGGAGCTGTTTTTT. Residues: CASSLAFTGELFF. V gene TRBV11-2 combines with J gene TRBJ2-2; no firm D call. Trimming removed 1 base at V and 4 bases at J, with 4 bases between. The CDR3 covers 13 residues. Germline V gives CDR1 SGHAT, CDR2 FQNNGV. Based on the CDR3 plus reference TRBV11-2 and TRBJ2-2, the full variable domain is EAGVAQSPRYKIIEKRQSVAFWCNPISGHATLYWYQQILGQGPKLLIQFQNNGVVDDSQLPKDRFSAERLKGVDSTLKIQPAKLEDSAVYLCASSLAFTGELFFGEGSRLTVL.

This clonotype was observed a few times. The rearrangement links TRBV20-1 to TRBJ2-2; no firm D call. V was pared by 3 bases and J by 5 bases, with 7 bases between. Germline CDR1 DFQATT, CDR2 SNEGSKA (reference sequence). This CDR3 has 12 residues. DNA for the CDR3: TGCAGTGCTAGGTGGGGAACCGGGGAGCTGTTTTTT. It codes for CSARWGTGELFF.

V and J are TRBV29-1 and TRBJ1-1; 7 positions match TRBD1. Trimming cost V 7 bases and J 0 bases; bases outside gene matches: 8. CDR1 is SQVTM and CDR2 is ANQGSEA in the germline V gene. The CDR3 sequence is 14 residues long. CDR3 nucleotide sequence: TGCAGCGGCAGGGGGACAGTCCTGAACACTGAAGCTTTCTTT. Amino acid sequence: CSGRGTVLNTEAFF.

This rearrangement joins TRBV7-9 to TRBJ1-1; weak D call: TRBD1 (6 bases). Trimming cost V 5 bases and J 5 bases, with 15 bases left between them. Germline V gene sequence: CDR1 SEHNR, CDR2 FQNEAQ (reference sequence). The CDR3 is made up of 14 amino acids. CDR3 protein: CASSDRQAGTEAFF. DNA of the CDR3: TGTGCCAGCAGCGACCGACAGGCGGGGACTGAAGCTTTCTTT.

The V and J genes are TRBV28 and TRBJ2-7; 7 bases are shared with TRBD1. Trimming cost V 2 bases and J 6 bases; bases outside gene matches: 4. This CDR3 is built from 13 residues. The germline V gene has CDR1 MDHEN and CDR2 SYDVKM. The CDR3 is CASSLPTGAEQYV. The CDR3 nucleotides are TGTGCCAGCAGTTTACCTACAGGGGCCGAGCAGTACGTC.